The 9 T cell receptor beta chains below all came from one sample that was sequenced in a study of blood T cell repertoires in COVID-19. Libraries were prepared by immunoSEQ multiplex PCR; TCRdb keeps only in-frame clonotypes and omits some of them. The table has 250,000 to 400,000 clones, around 89% seen once. The sequencing input was peripheral blood. The receptor set was obtained from a woman in her 30s with COVID-19, enrolled during active disease.

The rearrangement links TRBV27 to TRBJ2-2, with D perhaps matching TRBD1 (5 bases). V lost 6 bases, J lost 4 bases, and 9 bases lay in between. The CDR3 contains 13 residues. Germline V gene data show CDR1 as MNHEY and CDR2 as SMNVEV (reference sequence). CDR3 sequence (DNA): TGTGCCAGCAGCCAGGGTGGCACCGGGGAGCTGTTTTTT. It is translated as CASSQGGTGELFF.

This clone is a singleton in its sample. The rearrangement joins TRBV5-8 to TRBJ1-3; the D is unclear. The CDR3 length is 11 residues. Trimming took off 4 bases at V and 10 bases at J, with 9 bases between the two ends. Germline CDR1 is SGHTS and CDR2 is YDEGEE. In DNA form, the CDR3 reads TGTGCCAGCAGCGAGCGGTGGACCATATATTTT. It encodes CASSERWTIYF.

This rearrangement joins TRBV9 to TRBJ2-5; TRBD2 is a possible D gene (6 bases). V shed 4 bases and J shed 1 base, with 11 bases lying between them. Germline assignment: CDR1 SGDLS and CDR2 YYNGEE. This CDR3 contains 14 residues. For the CDR3, the DNA is TGTGCCAGCAGCTTTCTGGGGGGCCAAGAGACCCAGTACTTC. Amino acid sequence: CASSFLGGQETQYF.

In its sample, this clone was seen a few times. The genes are TRBV19 and TRBJ1-2, with 7 nucleotides matching TRBD1. Germline V CDR1 and CDR2: LNHDA, SQIVND (reference sequence). The CDR3 spans 13 residues. Trimming removed 4 bases from V and 4 bases from J; junction bases left unmatched: 3. CDR3 loop: CASSRGQTYGYTF. CDR3 DNA: TGTGCCAGTAGTAGGGGACAGACCTATGGCTACACCTTC.

The rearrangement links TRBV6-2 or TRBV6-3 to TRBJ1-4; 9 bases match TRBD1. The length of the CDR3 is 15 residues. Trimming at V came to 0 bases and at J to 5 bases, leaving 1 base not matched to a gene. The germline V gene encodes CDR1 MNHEY and CDR2 SVGEGT. In nucleotides, the CDR3 is TGTGCCAGCAGTTACTCCGGGACAGGGAATGAAAAACTGTTTTTT. This gives the protein CASSYSGTGNEKLFF.

The chain carries TRBV28 and TRBJ1-1; a weak D match, TRBD1 (5 bases). The CDR3 is 14 residues long. V lost 2 bases and J 5 bases, leaving 12 bases between the germline ends. CDR1 is MDHEN, CDR2 SYDVKM, per germline. CDR3 sequence reads: CASSLRQTPTEAFF. In DNA form, the CDR3 reads TGTGCCAGCAGTTTACGACAGACCCCGACTGAAGCTTTCTTT.

The sample holds one count of this clone. This chain links TRBV5-6 with TRBJ1-3, with D unclear. From germline, CDR1 is SGHDT and CDR2 YYEEEE. The CDR3 contains 14 residues. The V end lost 2 bases, the J end lost 4 bases, and 10 bases lay between the germline ends. The CDR3 nucleotides read TGTGCCAGCAGCTTCCTGGTAGCGGGAAACACCATATATTTT. This sequence encodes CASSFLVAGNTIYF. The full variable domain, its missing parts supplied by reference TRBV5-6 and TRBJ1-3, is DAGVTQSPTHLIKTRGQQVTLRCSPKSGHDTVSWYQQALGQGPQFIFQYYEEEERQRGNFPDRFSGHQFPNYSSELNVNALLLGDSALYLCASSFLVAGNTIYFGEGSWLTVV.

This clone was recorded at least ten times. The genes are TRBV6-2 or TRBV6-3 and TRBJ1-5; D is possibly TRBD1 (6 bases). Germline CDR1 is MNHEY and CDR2 is SVGEGT. The CDR3 totals 14 residues. Trimming removed 5 bases at V and 7 bases at J, with 15 bases between. The CDR3 protein is CASSGGAEGQPQHF. The CDR3 coding sequence is TGTGCCAGCAGTGGGGGGGCTGAAGGACAGCCCCAGCATTTT.

The chain links TRBV6-6 to TRBJ2-7, with D tentatively TRBD2 (7 bases). Germline CDR1 and CDR2: MNHNY and SVGAGI (reference sequence). The CDR3 runs to 14 residues. Deletions cut 7 bases from V and 7 bases from J, with 20 bases between. This chain's CDR3 is CASTHTAGAEEQYV. The CDR3 DNA reads as TGTGCCAGCACCCATACCGCGGGGGCTGAGGAGCAGTACGTC.